The entry that follows covers one TCR beta chain sequence. Using immunoSEQ multiplex PCR, the repertoire was profiled, and TCRdb retains in-frame clones only, with some absent. Seen here are over 120,000 clones, approximately 83% observed once, and the top ten hold roughly 8%. This sample was included in a study of T cell responses to AZD1222 COVID-19 vaccine. Looked up from germline, CDR1 is MNHEY and CDR2 is SVGAGI. The CDR3 runs 15 residues. V was clipped by 6 bases and J by 2 bases; unmatched bases: 7. The source is an adult in good health. The sample in question was peripheral blood, obtained on day 0 of AZD1222 vaccination. This chain joins TRBV6-5 and TRBJ2-5, with 9 bases that match TRBD2. The DNA for the CDR3 is TGTGCCAGCAGGACTAGCGGAGACCCTCAAGAGACCCAGTACTTC. Translated, it gives CASRTSGDPQETQYF.